Presented here are 24 T cell receptor beta chains from one specimen sequenced in a study of T-cell reconstitution after alpha-beta-depleted transplantation in children. Unique molecular identifiers tagged the TCRbeta library. One entry per CDR3 protein results from TCRdb running MiXCR on the PCR reads. Here the sample spans fewer than 400,000 distinct CDR3 sequences, 23% being singletons. Specimen: PBMCs, mostly from graft donor cells, collected 180 days after TCRalphabeta/CD19-depleted stem cell transplant. Every receptor here comes from a male patient younger than 18 who had a stem cell transplant for acute lymphoblastic leukemia, so the T cells may come from the graft donor.

J is TRBJ2-6 and V is TRBV7-3; TRBD1 is a possible D gene (7 bases). CDR1 and CDR2 from the germline V gene are SGHTA and FQGTGA. The CDR3 loop spans 18 amino acids. V lost 5 bases to trimming and J lost 0 bases, with 17 bases between them. CDR3 sequence: CASSRGKDRRSGANVLTF. The CDR3 region has the DNA TGTGCCAGCAGCCGGGGGAAGGACAGGCGCTCTGGGGCCAACGTCCTGACTTTC.

V usage is TRBV27 and J usage is TRBJ2-7, with TRBD2 matching over 10 bases. CDR3 size: 15 residues. With 5 bases clipped from V and 5 bases from J, the junction kept 9 bases outside the gene matches. CDR1 and CDR2 from the germline V gene are MNHEY and SMNVEV (reference sequence). CDR3 loop: CASSPKREGPDEQYF. The CDR3 DNA is TGTGCCAGCAGTCCCAAGCGGGAGGGGCCCGACGAGCAGTACTTC.

This clonotype was picked up a small number of times. The V and J genes are TRBV9 and TRBJ2-2, with D maybe TRBD1 (7 bases). Trimming shortened V by 0 bases and J by 5 bases, and 20 bases separated the two germline ends. The CDR3 has 18 residues. Germline V gene data show CDR1 as SGDLS and CDR2 as YYNGEE. The CDR3 region is CASSVDLRGAPRTGELFF. In nucleotides, the CDR3 is TGTGCCAGCAGCGTAGATCTCAGGGGGGCTCCGAGGACCGGGGAGCTGTTTTTT. Filled out from reference TRBV9 and TRBJ2-2, the complete variable domain reads DSGVTQTPKHLITATGQRVTLRCSPRSGDLSVYWYQQSLDQGLQFLIQYYNGEERAKGNILERFSAQQFPDLHSELNLSSLELGDSALYFCASSVDLRGAPRTGELFFGEGSRLTVL.

There are a few counts of this clonotype. CDR3 in DNA: TGCAGTGCTCCTCTCGACAGGGGGGGCTATGGCTACACCTTC. Translated: CSAPLDRGGYGYTF. The gene calls are TRBV20-1 and TRBJ1-2; 9 bases agree with TRBD1. Germline-derived CDR1 and CDR2 are DFQATT and SNEGSKA (reference sequence). The trim removed 5 bases at V and 4 bases at J, leaving 8 bases unmatched. The CDR3 extends over 14 amino acids.

This clonotype has a handful of counts. The chain carries TRBV7-2 and TRBJ2-1; 9 bases are shared with TRBD2. V dropped 6 bases and J dropped 14; count of bases not matched to a gene: 8. The CDR3 loop spans 12 amino acids. The germline V gene has CDR1 SGHTA and CDR2 FQGNSA. CDR3 loop: CASRVAGAREFF. CDR3 nucleotides: TGTGCCAGCAGGGTAGCGGGAGCAAGGGAGTTCTTC. Combining the CDR3 with reference TRBV7-2 and TRBJ2-1 gives the whole variable domain GAGVSQSPSNKVTEKGKDVELRCDPISGHTALYWYRQSLGQGLEFLIYFQGNSAPDKSGLPSDRFSAERTGGSVSTLTIQRTQQEDSAVYLCASRVAGAREFFGPGTRLTVL.

The sample holds a few counts of this clonotype. The J gene is TRBJ1-1, the V gene TRBV7-8; no reliable D call. This CDR3 comprises 14 residues. Germline CDR1 and CDR2: SGHVS and FQNEAQ. Trimming took off 5 bases at V and 7 bases at J, with 17 bases between the two ends. The CDR3 region is CASSLTVGPIEAFF. CDR3 in DNA: TGTGCCAGCAGCCTGACGGTGGGTCCAATTGAAGCTTTCTTT.

V is TRBV12-3 or TRBV12-4 and J is TRBJ2-1; maybe TRBD2 (5 bases). V gave up 6 bases and J gave up 12 bases, with 15 bases separating them. This CDR3 region has 12 residues. CDR3 in DNA: TGTGCCAGCAGCCCGGGGAGCCCGTCGCAGTTCTTC. Its protein product is CASSPGSPSQFF.

This clonotype has at least ten counts. V is TRBV12-3 or TRBV12-4 and J is TRBJ2-3; 15 nucleotides align to TRBD2. This CDR3 spans 16 amino acids. Losses at the gene ends were 5 bases for V and 6 bases for J; bases not matched to a gene: 6. The chain's CDR3 is CASSPGLAGGLDTQYF. CDR3 DNA sequence: TGTGCCAGCAGTCCGGGACTAGCGGGAGGACTTGATACGCAGTATTTT.

Only a few counts were recorded for this clonotype. V gene TRBV6-2 or TRBV6-3 combines with J gene TRBJ1-1; 7 positions agree with TRBD1. CDR3 length equals 17 residues. Germline CDR1 and CDR2: MNHEY and SVGEGT. After removal of 1 base from V and 1 base from J, the junction contained 9 bases not matched to a gene. The chain's CDR3 is CASSYFTGVLANTEAFF. As DNA, the CDR3 is TGTGCCAGCAGTTACTTCACAGGGGTACTGGCGAACACTGAAGCTTTCTTT.

Only a few counts were recorded for this clonotype. V usage is TRBV2 and J usage is TRBJ2-6, with 14 nucleotides matching TRBD2. The germline CDR1 and CDR2 sequences are SNHLY and FYNNEI. CDR3 length: 19 amino acids. V was pared by 5 bases and J by 1 base, with 7 bases of the junction left unmatched. The CDR3 region is CASSPGLAGVSSGANVLTF. The CDR3 DNA sequence: TGTGCCAGCAGTCCGGGACTAGCGGGAGTCTCATCTGGGGCCAACGTCCTGACTTTC.

The J gene is TRBJ2-3, the V gene TRBV25-1; 14 bases match TRBD2. From germline, CDR1 is MGHDK and CDR2 SYGVNS. The V gene end was trimmed by 5 bases and the J gene end by 1 base; junction bases not matched to a gene: 8. This CDR3 spans 18 amino acids. As DNA, the CDR3 is TGTGCCAGCAGTTCGACTAGCGGGAGGGCCAGGGGCACAGATACGCAGTATTTT. Translation: CASSSTSGRARGTDTQYF. Using reference TRBV25-1 and TRBJ2-3 for the parts outside the CDR3, the full variable domain is EADIYQTPRYLVIGTGKKITLECSQTMGHDKMYWYQQDPGMELHLIHYSYGVNSTEKGDLSSESTVSRIRTEHFPLTLESARPSHTSQYLCASSSTSGRARGTDTQYFGPGTRLTVL.

Many counts were recorded for this clonotype. This sequence joins TRBV29-1 and TRBJ1-2; a possible D gene is TRBD1 (6 bases). The V gene lost 4 bases and the J gene lost 8 bases, with 8 bases spanning the gap. The CDR3 consists of 10 residues. Germline V gene lookup returns CDR1 SQVTM and CDR2 ANQGSEA. The CDR3 DNA is TGCAGCGTTGGAGGGGGAGGCTACACCTTC. Translation: CSVGGGGYTF.

In this sample, this clonotype turned up a few times. The V gene is TRBV6-1, the J gene TRBJ2-5; D might be TRBD2 (6 bases). CDR1 is MNHNS, CDR2 SASEGT, per germline. This CDR3 is 15 amino acids long. V was trimmed by 6 bases and J by 1 base, leaving 15 bases between them. CDR3 region: CASSRAPGLQETQYF. In DNA form, the CDR3 reads TGTGCCAGCAGCCGCGCCCCGGGACTCCAAGAGACCCAGTACTTC.

This clonotype was seen only a few times. This chain connects TRBV5-1 to TRBJ2-2; D gene unclear. In germline, CDR1 is SGHRS, CDR2 YFSETQ. The CDR3 length is 16 residues. Trimming left V 4 bases short and J 2 bases short, with 15 bases between. DNA of the CDR3: TGCGCCAGCAGCCCCCTGGCAGGAATCAACACCGGGGAGCTGTTTTTT. Translation: CASSPLAGINTGELFF.

This clonotype was detected only a few times. The CDR3 does not end in the conserved phenylalanine or tryptophan, so this is likely a read error. No DNA is shown, since the ends of the CDR3 on it are uncertain; the CDR3 is the one TCRdb lists. J is TRBJ2-1 and V is TRBV7-9; TRBD2, the table's D call, was not compared with the DNA. CDR1 is SEHNR, CDR2 FQNEAQ, per germline (reference sequence). With termini counted, the CDR3 has 13 amino acids. CDR3 sequence: CASRLLPAREGLC.

This clonotype was seen a few times. The chain combines TRBV3-1 with TRBJ1-1, with unresolved D. Deletions cut 0 bases from V and 3 bases from J, with 8 bases between. The CDR3 length is 14 residues. Germline V gene sequence: CDR1 LGHDT, CDR2 YNNKEL (reference sequence). The CDR3 DNA reads TGTGCCAGCAGCCAAGAACTAGGAGACACTGAAGCTTTCTTT. This gives the protein CASSQELGDTEAFF.

The chain carries TRBV24-1 and TRBJ2-3, with a weak D call TRBD1 (6 bases). Germline V gives CDR1 KGHDR, CDR2 SFDVKD. The length of the CDR3 is 17 residues. The ends were cut back, 0 bases at V and 3 bases at J, with 15 bases in the middle. CDR3 sequence reads: CATSDLPHRDPTDTQYF. CDR3 nucleotides: TGTGCCACCAGTGATTTGCCCCACAGGGACCCTACAGATACGCAGTATTTT.

This clonotype has at least ten counts. The chain has TRBV5-1 and TRBJ2-1; D may correspond to TRBD1 or TRBD2 (5 bases each). V was shortened by 4 bases and J by 4 bases, with 12 bases between the two germline ends. CDR3 length equals 14 residues. From germline, CDR1 is SGHRS and CDR2 YFSETQ. CDR3 region: CASSEGTVYNEQFF. DNA of the CDR3: TGCGCCAGCAGCGAGGGGACGGTTTACAATGAGCAGTTCTTC. Combining the CDR3 with reference TRBV5-1 and TRBJ2-1 gives the whole variable domain KAGVTQTPRYLIKTRGQQVTLSCSPISGHRSVSWYQQTPGQGLQFLFEYFSETQRNKGNFPGRFSGRQFSNSRSEMNVSTLELGDSALYLCASSEGTVYNEQFFGPGTRLTVL.

This clonotype showed up just a few times. This rearrangement joins TRBV18 to TRBJ1-1; 9 bases fit TRBD1. The trim removed 5 bases at V and 8 bases at J, leaving 15 bases unmatched. Germline V gives CDR1 KGHSH, CDR2 LQKENI. CDR3 size: 16 residues. The CDR3 is CASSTGTGSTRAEAFF. The DNA of the CDR3 is TGTGCCAGCTCAACGGGGACAGGGTCTACGAGGGCGGAAGCTTTCTTT.

There are a few counts of this clonotype. The chain joins TRBV7-8 to TRBJ2-3; possible D gene TRBD2, 5 bases. Per the germline V gene, CDR1 is SGHVS and CDR2 is FQNEAQ. This CDR3 has 15 amino acids. Trimming left V 5 bases short and J 0 bases short, with 12 bases between. CDR3 amino acids: CASSLIAPSTDTQYF. CDR3 DNA: TGTGCCAGCAGCCTTATAGCGCCTAGCACAGATACGCAGTATTTT.

This clonotype turned up a few times. V usage is TRBV7-9 and J usage is TRBJ1-2; D call uncertain. Germline V gene sequence: CDR1 SEHNR, CDR2 FQNEAQ (reference sequence). The CDR3 totals 11 residues. Trimming took 7 bases from V and 8 from J, leaving 11 bases between them. CDR3 bases: TGTGCCAGCATCGGCCCTGAAGGCTACACCTTC. It translates to CASIGPEGYTF.

V gene TRBV12-3 or TRBV12-4 combines with J gene TRBJ2-7, with D maybe TRBD1 (5 bases). The CDR3 spans 11 residues. V lost 4 bases, J lost 12 bases, and 13 bases lay in between. In DNA form, the CDR3 reads TGTGCCAGCAGTTCCCTGGACAACCCGTACTTC. Translated, it gives CASSSLDNPYF.

The chain joins TRBV12-3 or TRBV12-4 to TRBJ1-1, with D perhaps TRBD1 (5 bases). The CDR3 runs to 14 residues. Trimming took 4 bases from V and 0 from J, leaving 9 bases between them. This CDR3 is CASSYGGVNTEAFF. The DNA for the CDR3 is TGTGCCAGCAGTTACGGGGGGGTGAACACTGAAGCTTTCTTT.

The chain joins TRBV20-1 to TRBJ2-7, with no clear D. This CDR3 has 12 residues. The germline V gene encodes CDR1 DFQATT and CDR2 SNEGSKA (reference sequence). Trimming left V 4 bases short and J 5 bases short, with 12 bases between. The CDR3 is CSATSASHEQYF. The CDR3 coding sequence is TGCAGTGCTACCTCCGCGTCCCACGAGCAGTACTTC.